Below, one TCR beta chain is given with its context. Its antigen is not identified. The data are from a study of glioma-infiltrating T cells. Study conclusions and caveats: Very few CDR3 sequences were shared between tissue and blood.

The CDR3 loop spans 15 amino acids. V shed 0 bases and J shed 2 bases, with 10 bases lying between them. Germline CDR1 and CDR2: SGHRS and YFSETQ. The iRepertoire nested amplicon-rescue multiplex PCR amplified TCR alpha and beta CDR3s from RNA. MiXCR was run by TCRdb on the multiplex PCR reads, yielding one entry per CDR3 protein. This repertoire shows some 150,000 distinct CDR3 sequences, more than 35% found once; its top ten account for roughly a fifth. The rearrangement links TRBV5-1 to TRBJ2-3; D is possibly TRBD2 (5 bases). This sequence originates from a human donor with low-grade glioma or glioblastoma, undergoing nonglioma brain surgery, or in good health (not recorded which). The sequencing input was glioma tissue, nonneoplastic brain tissue, or PBMCs (not recorded which). CDR3 residues: CASSLGDYLTDTQYF. The CDR3 bases are TGCGCCAGCAGCTTGGGAGACTACCTCACAGATACGCAGTATTTT.